Shown below are 25 T cell receptor beta chains from a single sample sequenced in a study of shared T cell receptors in the human thymus. Some clones are missing from TCRdb's copy, which holds only in-frame ones; the method was immunoSEQ multiplex PCR. The table shows fewer than 700,000 clones, with roughly 90% occurring only once. A further study also used this sample, focusing on human thymus T cells.

Sample: thymocytes. These receptors were taken from a boy younger than two with a congenital heart defect.

This clone was observed once. The chain recombines TRBV7-9 with TRBJ2-7; D unresolved. The CDR3 is 11 amino acids. The ends were cut back, 5 bases at V and 7 bases at J, with 9 bases in the middle. CDR1 is SEHNR, CDR2 FQNEAQ, per germline (reference sequence). This CDR3 reads CASSPPREQYF. The DNA for the CDR3 is TGTGCCAGCAGCCCCCCCCGGGAGCAGTACTTC. The full variable domain, rest sourced from reference TRBV7-9 and TRBJ2-7, is DTGVSQNPRHKITKRGQNVTFRCDPISEHNRLYWYRQTLGQGPEFLTYFQNEAQLEKSRLLSDRFSAERPKGSFSTLEIQRTEQGDSAMYLCASSPPREQYFGPGTRLTVT.

The chain is built from TRBV14 and TRBJ1-1; D perhaps matches TRBD1 (5 bases). CDR1 and CDR2 (germline): SGHDN, FVKESK. Trimming pared 1 base from V and 3 bases from J, leaving 9 bases between. This CDR3 region has 14 residues. CDR3 DNA: TGTGCCAGCAGCCAAGCGGACATCCACACTGAAGCTTTCTTT. The encoded protein is CASSQADIHTEAFF.

This clone was counted a single time. The chain uses TRBV27 and TRBJ1-1; perhaps TRBD1 as D (5 bases). Trimming pared 5 bases from V and 1 base from J, leaving 11 bases between. CDR3 length: 14 amino acids. CDR1 is MNHEY, CDR2 SMNVEV, per germline (reference sequence). The CDR3 DNA is TGTGCCAGCAGTCCGGGACTGGGGAACACTGAAGCTTTCTTT. Residues: CASSPGLGNTEAFF.

The J gene is TRBJ1-1, the V gene TRBV29-1; D is possibly TRBD1 (5 bases). The CDR3 runs to 16 residues. The germline gives CDR1 SQVTM, CDR2 ANQGSEA. V lost 1 base and J lost 2, with 17 bases in between. CDR3 sequence: CSVEVSQTEPNTEAFF. The CDR3 nucleotides read TGCAGCGTTGAAGTAAGCCAGACAGAGCCCAACACTGAAGCTTTCTTT.

This sequence joins TRBV7-9 and TRBJ2-7; D gene ambiguous. Germline V CDR1 and CDR2: SEHNR, FQNEAQ (reference sequence). The CDR3 loop spans 12 amino acids. Trimming left V 1 base short and J 4 bases short, with 5 bases between. The CDR3 DNA follows: TGTGCCAGCAGCTTAGTTCCGTACGAGCAGTACTTC. Translating it yields CASSLVPYEQYF.

The V and J genes are TRBV14 and TRBJ2-5; 8 bases are a match to TRBD2. The ends lost 3 bases at V and 3 bases at J; junction bases unmatched: 6. The CDR3 loop spans 15 amino acids. Looked up from germline, CDR1 is SGHDN and CDR2 is FVKESK. CDR3 in amino acids: CASSHPAGAEETQYF. CDR3 DNA sequence: TGTGCCAGCAGCCACCCAGCGGGGGCAGAAGAGACCCAGTACTTC.

This clone was seen once. This chain uses TRBV7-9 with TRBJ1-5, with D hard to call. The germline gives CDR1 SEHNR, CDR2 FQNEAQ (reference sequence). CDR3 length: 12 residues. Trimming left V 4 bases short and J 7 bases short, with 8 bases between. CDR3: CASSSLLQPQHF. The CDR3 nucleotides are TGTGCCAGCAGCTCACTATTACAGCCCCAGCATTTT.

V is TRBV28 and J is TRBJ2-7, with 8 bases matching TRBD1. The germline V gene has CDR1 MDHEN and CDR2 SYDVKM. V lost 4 bases, J lost 6 bases, and 5 bases stayed unmatched. The CDR3 consists of 13 residues. The chain's CDR3 is CASSSGQGGEQYF. The CDR3 DNA follows: TGTGCCAGCAGTTCCGGACAGGGAGGCGAGCAGTACTTC.

This chain connects TRBV21-1 to TRBJ2-1; TRBD2 is the table's D call and was not checked against the DNA. TRBV21-1 is recorded as a pseudogene. The CDR3 length is 20 residues. The CDR3 DNA is TGTGCCAGCAGCAAGGGACCCGGACAGGGGACTAGCGGGAAAAACAATGAGCAGTTCTTC. It yields the protein CASSKGPGQGTSGKNNEQFF.

The chain uses TRBV11-2 and TRBJ1-1, with D possibly being TRBD1 (5 bases). CDR1 and CDR2 (germline): SGHAT, FQNNGV. The CDR3 contains 14 residues. Trimming took 5 bases from V and 1 from J, leaving 11 bases between them. The CDR3 loop is CASSRGSPNTEAFF. Here the CDR3 DNA reads TGTGCCAGCAGCCGGGGGAGCCCGAACACTGAAGCTTTCTTT.

The rearrangement links TRBV5-1 to TRBJ2-7, with 7 bases identical to TRBD2. The CDR3 is 15 residues long. V dropped 1 base and J dropped 5; count of bases not matched to a gene: 9. Per the germline V gene, CDR1 is SGHRS and CDR2 is YFSETQ. Written as DNA, the CDR3 is TGCGCCAGCAGCTTGCGGGACTACCCTAACCACGAGCAGTACTTC. Protein product: CASSLRDYPNHEQYF.

The chain uses TRBV4-3 and TRBJ1-3; possible D gene TRBD1, 6 bases. Trimming stripped 1 base from V and 0 bases from J, with 16 bases between. This CDR3 contains 18 residues. Germline V gene sequence: CDR1 LGHNA, CDR2 YSLEER. CDR3 residues: CASSQGGWAGVSGNTIYF. The CDR3 DNA reads as TGCGCCAGCAGCCAAGGGGGGTGGGCAGGGGTCTCTGGAAACACCATATATTTT.

The J gene is TRBJ2-1, the V gene TRBV15; perhaps TRBD2 as D (5 bases). The CDR3 extends over 13 amino acids. V lost 5 bases and J lost 4, with 9 bases in between. Germline V gene sequence: CDR1 LNHNV, CDR2 YYDKDF (reference sequence). The CDR3 DNA reads TGTGCCACCAGCTTGGGAGCTTACAATGAGCAGTTCTTC. Its translation is CATSLGAYNEQFF.

V usage is TRBV5-8 and J usage is TRBJ1-5; 9 positions agree with TRBD1. The CDR3 loop spans 17 amino acids. V gave up 0 bases and J gave up 7 bases; unmatched junction bases: 11. CDR1 is SGHTS, CDR2 YDEGEE, per germline. The chain's CDR3 is CASSLGWGGQGCQPQHF. CDR3 coding DNA: TGTGCCAGCAGCTTGGGGTGGGGGGGACAGGGATGCCAGCCCCAGCATTTT.

The V call is TRBV19, the J call TRBJ2-4; TRBD1 matches at 9 bases. Germline-derived CDR1 and CDR2 are LNHDA and SQIVND (reference sequence). The length of the CDR3 is 14 residues. Trimming cost V 4 bases and J 4 bases; bases outside gene matches: 2. The CDR3 sequence: CASSTQGAKNIQYF. The CDR3 nucleotides are TGTGCCAGTAGTACACAGGGGGCTAAAAACATTCAGTACTTC.

The V and J genes are TRBV20-1 and TRBJ1-1; D is uncertain. Germline loops: CDR1 DFQATT, CDR2 SNEGSKA (reference sequence). The CDR3 totals 11 residues. Trimming cost V 1 base and J 11 bases, with 11 bases left between them. This chain's CDR3 is CSARVRGRAFF. CDR3 in DNA: TGCAGTGCTAGAGTTCGGGGAAGGGCTTTCTTT.

The chain uses TRBV12-5 and TRBJ1-4, with 10 bases matching TRBD1. V lost 0 bases, J lost 7 bases, and 11 bases stayed unmatched. The CDR3 sequence is 18 residues long. Germline V gives CDR1 LGHNT, CDR2 FRNRAP. The CDR3 reads CASGLVRDRGKETEKLFF. CDR3 in DNA: TGTGCTAGTGGTTTGGTACGGGACAGGGGAAAGGAAACTGAAAAACTGTTTTTT.

This sequence joins TRBV5-1 and TRBJ2-7; perhaps TRBD1 as D (5 bases). CDR1 is SGHRS and CDR2 is YFSETQ in the germline V gene. There are 15 residues in the CDR3. V dropped 4 bases and J dropped 0 bases, with 14 bases sitting between them. The CDR3: CASSPRVKGSYEQYF. The CDR3 coding sequence is TGCGCCAGCAGCCCCAGGGTCAAGGGCTCCTACGAGCAGTACTTC. Together with reference TRBV5-1 and TRBJ2-7, the CDR3 gives the full variable domain: KAGVTQTPRYLIKTRGQQVTLSCSPISGHRSVSWYQQTPGQGLQFLFEYFSETQRNKGNFPGRFSGRQFSNSRSEMNVSTLELGDSALYLCASSPRVKGSYEQYFGPGTRLTVT.

On this clone itself: The junction shows a germline mismatch at one end, possibly a read error. This CDR3 is also generated by other DNA sequences in the sample. This chain joins TRBV30 and TRBJ2-2; D might be TRBD2 (6 bases). Germline loops: CDR1 GTSNPN, CDR2 SVGIG (reference sequence). CDR3 length: 14 residues. CDR3 residues: CAWCRRDNTGELFF. CDR3 coding DNA: TGTGCCTGGTGTCGGCGGGATAACACCGGAGAGCTGTTTTTT.

This chain connects TRBV27 to TRBJ1-1, with 9 nucleotides matching TRBD1. Germline-derived CDR1 and CDR2 are MNHEY and SMNVEV (reference sequence). The CDR3 runs to 16 residues. V shed 4 bases and J 3 bases; nucleotides not matched to a gene: 9. The CDR3 bases are TGTGCCAGCAGTTCCCAGACTTGGACAGGGGACACTGAAGCTTTCTTT. It specifies CASSSQTWTGDTEAFF.

The chain has TRBV4-3 and TRBJ2-7, with D uncertain. Looked up from germline, CDR1 is LGHNA and CDR2 is YSLEER. The CDR3 length is 15 residues. The V end was cut by 0 bases, the J end by 4 bases, with 13 bases between. The CDR3 spells CASSQDRDTGYEQYF. CDR3 DNA sequence: TGCGCCAGCAGCCAAGATCGTGACACTGGTTACGAGCAGTACTTC.

The CDR3 DNA reads as TGCGCCAGCAGCCAAGAGGGAGGTTGGGGAGATACGCAGTATTTT. It translates to CASSQEGGWGDTQYF. V gene TRBV4-3 combines with J gene TRBJ2-3; weak D call: TRBD2 (6 bases). V gave up 0 bases and J gave up 5 bases, with 12 bases separating them. The CDR3 loop spans 15 amino acids. Germline loops: CDR1 LGHNA, CDR2 YSLEER.

The chain has TRBV4-3 and TRBJ2-7, with D tentatively TRBD1 (5 bases). Germline V lookup: CDR1 LGHNA, CDR2 YSLEER. Trimming removed 0 bases from V and 0 bases from J, with 15 bases in between. The CDR3 runs to 17 residues. The chain's CDR3 is CASSQEGLGHISYEQYF. The CDR3 DNA sequence: TGCGCCAGCAGCCAAGAGGGCCTGGGGCACATCTCCTACGAGCAGTACTTC.

The V and J genes are TRBV14 and TRBJ2-5; 8 bases fit TRBD1. The CDR3 length is 19 residues. The ends lost 0 bases at V and 4 bases at J; junction bases unmatched: 16. CDR1 SGHDN and CDR2 FVKESK come from the germline V gene. This CDR3 reads CASSQDLWTTGVAPETQYF. The CDR3 DNA follows: TGTGCCAGCAGCCAAGATCTATGGACGACAGGGGTGGCCCCAGAGACCCAGTACTTC.

This chain links TRBV7-2 with TRBJ2-7; perhaps TRBD1 as D (7 bases). This CDR3 is built from 15 residues. V lost 5 bases, J lost 3 bases, and 17 bases lay in between. Germline V lookup: CDR1 SGHTA, CDR2 FQGNSA. The CDR3 loop reads CASSPLGQGGYEQYF. Written as DNA, the CDR3 is TGTGCCAGCAGCCCCCTGGGGCAGGGGGGCTACGAGCAGTACTTC.